What follows describes a single T cell receptor (beta chain). Method: immunoSEQ multiplex PCR; TCRdb's copy keeps in-frame clones and lacks some. This sample yields approximately 150,000 clones, of which roughly nine tenths are seen a single time; 2.5% to 3.5% belongs to the top ten. This entry is derived from a study of blood T cell repertoires in COVID-19. Study-wide context: PBMCs, B-cell-depleted T cells, or T cells provided the cDNA or gDNA that made up the material.

This CDR3 region has 16 residues. Germline CDR1 MGHDK, CDR2 SYGVNS. J gave up 6 bases and V 4 bases, and 11 bases lay outside the gene matches. The gene calls are TRBV25-1 and TRBJ2-3, with TRBD1 matching over 9 bases. The sequenced sample was peripheral blood. This TCR was recovered from a woman aged 55-69 years with active COVID-19. The CDR3 DNA reads as TGTGCCAGCAGTGTTACAGGGGGCGCCCCGTCGGATACGCAGTATTTT. Its translation: CASSVTGGAPSDTQYF. Full variable domain (rest looked up from reference TRBV25-1 and TRBJ2-3): EADIYQTPRYLVIGTGKKITLECSQTMGHDKMYWYQQDPGMELHLIHYSYGVNSTEKGDLSSESTVSRIRTEHFPLTLESARPSHTSQYLCASSVTGGAPSDTQYFGPGTRLTVL.